The clone carrying this T cell receptor beta chain appeared a few times. Under the authors' procedure: Reference gene primers were amplified, and this amplification served to estimate nucleated cell counts. Sequencing used immunoSEQ multiplex PCR; TCRdb keeps in-frame clones, though not all of them. The V and J calls and the clone size are those of that table, but D and trimming were determined from the DNA. This repertoire shows 100,000 or so clones, roughly 80% found once; its top ten account for 15% to 20%. This entry belongs to a study of blood T cell repertoires in COVID-19. For the study at large: Samples of COVID-19 (acute and convalescent) were obtained from the United States, Italy and Spain.

CDR3 size: 16 residues. Germline values: CDR1 MNHEY, CDR2 SVGEGT. The junction had 5 bases not matched to a gene; V was cut back by 0 bases and J by 3 bases. The clonotype was recovered from a woman in her seventies with acute or convalescent COVID-19. V usage is TRBV6-2 or TRBV6-3 and J usage is TRBJ1-2, with 9 bases matching TRBD1. Sequenced input: peripheral blood. The CDR3 is CASSYSGTGIDYGYTF. The CDR3 DNA reads TGTGCCAGCAGTTACTCAGGGACAGGGATAGACTATGGCTACACCTTC.